This T cell receptor (beta chain) was recorded in a study of CD8 T cells in ankylosing spondylitis. TCRdb re-called the 5' RACE reads with MiXCR, one entry per CDR3 protein. The profile covers around 250,000 distinct CDR3 sequences, with 15% to 20% appearing a single time and around 32% taken by the ten largest. The CDR3 has 11 residues. V lost 2 bases to trimming and J lost 11 bases, with 10 bases between them. The sequenced material came from blood, either unsorted or a sorted T cell fraction (not recorded which). J is TRBJ2-7 and V is TRBV12-3 or TRBV12-4, with D possibly TRBD2 on 5 matching bases. This TCR came from a male donor with ankylosing spondylitis or in good health (not recorded which). In DNA form, the CDR3 reads TGTGCCAGCAGTTTACGGAGGTCTAAGTACTTC. Translating it yields CASSLRRSKYF.